This section outlines one TCR beta chain sequence together with its context. A few counts support this clone. No antigen is known for it. No base quality values were provided; no much bigger clone lies one nucleotide off. The sample originates from a study of blood T cell repertoires in COVID-19 (dated by TCRdb to 2018 to 2020). Context from the whole study: Samples from collaborators originated in the United States, Italy and Spain and spanned both the acute and convalescent phases of COVID-19. The prospective study material was composed of cDNA or gDNA derived from T cells, B-cell-depleted T cells, or PBMCs. The dataset comprised deeply sampled blood TCRbeta repertoires from subjects exposed to, actively infected with, or recovered from COVID-19. The repertoires were made available in a free public database intended to serve as a resource for research on the immune response to SARS-CoV-2. The samples were drawn from two sources: the first 160 participants of the ongoing ImmuneRACE study, and 1,254 subjects contributed by 6 global collaborators. The sample metadata nearly always contained a de-identified subject ID, COVID-19 status, age in years and sex. Where available, HLA class I and class II types were obtained from metadata supplied by the sample provider rather than from assay-based typing. Beyond this particular receptor, the publication reports: How much clinical and demographic metadata was included differed by source and by participant, and the metadata was provided uncurated.

TCRbeta CDR3 regions were amplified from genomic DNA using the immunoSEQ Assay, a bias-controlled multiplex PCR. In the authors' own workflow: The number of nucleated cells in each sample was estimated by amplification of reference gene primers within the assay. To quantify the absolute abundance of each unique TCRbeta CDR3 rearrangement, sequence reads were collapsed and filtered. Productive Simpson clonality was computed per sample as the square root of Simpson's diversity index over productive rearrangements. TCRdb limited this immuneACCESS table to in-frame rearrangements with V and J called. A share of clones is missing; checked studies link under half to unresolved V genes, and the rest is unexplained. For V, J and clone size, that table is used; D and trimming come from the DNA. Across this sample there are about 120,000 clones, with 81% seen only once. Roughly 10% of the sample lies in the top ten.

Including cysteine and phenylalanine, the CDR3 has 12 amino acids. Only CDR3 DNA remains: 36 bases, in frame from the first base. The V end loses 5 bases and the J end loses 6 bases, and a stretch of 12 bases separates them. The collaborating institutions used their own protocols to collect whole blood in K2EDTA tubes. For TCRbeta analysis, collaborators shipped samples as frozen whole blood, isolated PBMCs, or DNA extracted from either of those sample types. Material for sequencing was peripheral blood. This sequence was found in a human donor in a cohort sampled during active COVID-19. The rearranged chain carries TRBV5-7 and TRBJ2-7; the D gene assignment is ambiguous. TRBV5-7 is sorted into the ORF group, with uncertain function. The DNA reads TGTGCCAGCAGTTCTATAGCTGTCGAGCAGTACTTC. It codes for CASSSIAVEQYF.